The 27 T cell receptor beta chains below were found in one sample sequenced in a study of T-cell memory formation after mild COVID-19. A single record per CDR3 protein comes from TCRdb applying MiXCR to the 5' RACE reads. The sample lists 150,000 to 200,000 distinct CDR3 sequences, about 21% occurring once. Sequencing was carried out using PBMCs or a T cell subset sorted from them (not recorded which). The receptors were gathered from an adult woman who had mild COVID-19 (a few samples of this study predate the infection). Cell type and time point are not known.

The J gene is TRBJ1-5, the V gene TRBV20-1; 11 bases agree with TRBD1. This CDR3 has 15 residues. The V segment lost 5 bases and the J segment 2 bases; nucleotides outside the gene matches: 5. The germline V gene has CDR1 DFQATT and CDR2 SNEGSKA (reference sequence). The CDR3 reads CSARTGGRGNQPQHF. The CDR3 DNA follows: TGCAGTGCTCGGACAGGGGGCAGGGGCAATCAGCCCCAGCATTTT.

The rearrangement links TRBV29-1 to TRBJ2-7; the D is unclear. The CDR3 contains 12 residues. The V gene lost 0 bases and the J gene lost 5 bases, with 8 bases spanning the gap. Germline V gene sequence: CDR1 SQVTM, CDR2 ANQGSEA. CDR3 DNA: TGCAGCGTTGAAGACTTGAGAGACGAGCAGTACTTC. Residues: CSVEDLRDEQYF.

The chain couples TRBV12-3 or TRBV12-4 to TRBJ2-7; a possible D gene is TRBD1 (5 bases). CDR3 length: 15 amino acids. V lost 7 bases to trimming and J lost 0 bases, with 16 bases between them. CDR3 in amino acids: CASTMGLRGSYEQYF. CDR3 DNA sequence: TGTGCCAGCACTATGGGGCTAAGGGGCTCCTACGAGCAGTACTTC.

This clonotype was detected a few times. The chain uses TRBV9 and TRBJ1-6; TRBD1 agrees at 7 bases. The CDR3 covers 15 residues. Germline trimming cut 2 bases from V and 10 bases from J; bases unmatched to any gene: 9. Looked up from germline, CDR1 is SGDLS and CDR2 is YYNGEE. The CDR3 coding sequence is TGTGCCAGCAGCGTGGGTTCGACAGGGCACTCACCCCTCCACTTT. It specifies CASSVGSTGHSPLHF.

The chain has TRBV24-1 and TRBJ2-3; 10 bases line up with TRBD1. With 3 bases clipped from V and 4 bases from J, the junction kept 12 bases outside the gene matches. This CDR3 comprises 18 residues. CDR1 KGHDR and CDR2 SFDVKD come from the germline V gene. The CDR3 DNA reads as TGTGCCACCAGTGATCGGGACAGGGGTCTCCCGGGGGCAGATACGCAGTATTTT. Protein product: CATSDRDRGLPGADTQYF.

CDR3 in amino acids: CASQGAWAYEQYF. DNA for the CDR3: TGTGCCAGCCAGGGGGCTTGGGCGTACGAGCAGTACTTC. This sequence joins TRBV6-5 and TRBJ2-7, with 8 bases lining up with TRBD1. The CDR3 contains 13 residues. From germline, CDR1 is MNHEY and CDR2 SVGAGI. V shed 8 bases and J 4 bases; nucleotides not matched to a gene: 7.

This chain joins TRBV5-1 and TRBJ2-3, with 8 bases aligning to TRBD2. This CDR3 contains 15 residues. V lost 2 bases and J lost 5; bases outside the gene matches: 7. Germline CDR1 and CDR2: SGHRS and YFSETQ. The CDR3 DNA reads as TGCGCCAGCAGCTTAGGAGCGGGAGACGGAGATACGCAGTATTTT. Protein: CASSLGAGDGDTQYF.

The rearrangement joins TRBV9 to TRBJ2-1, with 8 bases lining up with TRBD2. The CDR3 contains 13 residues. Trimming at V came to 6 bases and at J to 6 bases, leaving 5 bases not matched to a gene. Germline V gene data show CDR1 as SGDLS and CDR2 as YYNGEE. The CDR3 DNA reads TGTGCCAGCACCTCGGGGGGGGCCAATGAGCAGTTCTTC. Amino acid sequence: CASTSGGANEQFF.

For the CDR3, the DNA is TGTGCCAGCAGCTTGTCTCGGACTAGCGACACAGATACGCAGTATTTT. This codes for CASSLSRTSDTDTQYF. J is TRBJ2-3 and V is TRBV7-9; 9 bases map to TRBD2. J lost 2 bases, V lost 3 bases, and 6 bases had no gene match. The CDR3 contains 16 residues. The germline gives CDR1 SEHNR, CDR2 FQNEAQ (reference sequence). The full variable domain, completed using reference TRBV7-9 and TRBJ2-3, is DTGVSQNPRHKITKRGQNVTFRCDPISEHNRLYWYRQTLGQGPEFLTYFQNEAQLEKSRLLSDRFSAERPKGSFSTLEIQRTEQGDSAMYLCASSLSRTSDTDTQYFGPGTRLTVL.

A few counts support this clonotype. This chain connects TRBV19 to TRBJ1-1; D uncertain. This CDR3 comprises 11 residues. In germline, CDR1 is LNHDA, CDR2 SQIVND (reference sequence). Trimming took 1 base from V and 10 from J, leaving 7 bases between them. Here the CDR3 reads CASSIAGIAFF. CDR3 nucleotides: TGTGCCAGTAGTATAGCTGGGATAGCTTTCTTT.

The chain recombines TRBV5-1 with TRBJ2-3; D might be TRBD1 or TRBD2, each matching 5 bases. Germline values: CDR1 SGHRS, CDR2 YFSETQ. This CDR3 has 17 amino acids. Trimming pared 0 bases from V and 3 bases from J, leaving 17 bases between. CDR3 bases: TGCGCCAGCAGCTTGGCCGGGACCTCTGGCGAGACAGATACGCAGTATTTT. Encoded protein: CASSLAGTSGETDTQYF. Full variable domain (remainder filled in from reference TRBV5-1 and TRBJ2-3): KAGVTQTPRYLIKTRGQQVTLSCSPISGHRSVSWYQQTPGQGLQFLFEYFSETQRNKGNFPGRFSGRQFSNSRSEMNVSTLELGDSALYLCASSLAGTSGETDTQYFGPGTRLTVL.

This clonotype was detected ten times or more. CDR3 sequence reads: CSARVFEREGGKTQYF. As DNA, the CDR3 is TGCAGTGCTAGAGTTTTCGAGAGGGAGGGTGGGAAGACCCAGTACTTC. The chain couples TRBV20-1 to TRBJ2-5; 7 bases fit TRBD2. The germline gives CDR1 DFQATT, CDR2 SNEGSKA (reference sequence). The CDR3 has 16 amino acids. V lost 1 base to trimming and J lost 6 bases; unmatched junction nucleotides: 14.

The table lists this clonotype with a few counts. The rearrangement joins TRBV24-1 to TRBJ2-1; the match to TRBD2 covers 10 bases. J gave up 7 bases and V 5 bases, and 4 bases lay outside the gene matches. The V gene's germline CDR1 is KGHDR and CDR2 SFDVKD. This CDR3 contains 14 residues. CDR3: CATSVSGGSNEQFF. The CDR3, as DNA: TGTGCCACCAGTGTTAGCGGGGGGTCGAATGAGCAGTTCTTC.

This clonotype has more than one count but fewer than ten. V usage is TRBV27 and J usage is TRBJ2-7; 9 bases align to TRBD2. Germline CDR1 and CDR2: MNHEY and SMNVEV (reference sequence). The CDR3 is made up of 14 amino acids. Trimming at V came to 7 bases and at J to 0 bases, leaving 4 bases not matched to a gene. CDR3 in amino acids: CASNAGGSSYEQYF. The DNA for the CDR3 is TGTGCCAGCAATGCGGGAGGGAGCTCCTACGAGCAGTACTTC.

This clonotype appeared a few times. CDR3 in amino acids: CASSYSKDGSYEQYF. The CDR3 DNA follows: TGTGCCAGCAGTTACTCGAAGGACGGATCCTACGAGCAGTACTTC. The gene calls are TRBV6-5 and TRBJ2-7; D unresolved. In germline, CDR1 is MNHEY, CDR2 SVGAGI. V was clipped by 0 bases and J by 1 base, with 10 bases between them. The CDR3 consists of 15 residues.

This rearrangement joins TRBV7-9 to TRBJ2-2; D is unresolved. The CDR3 has 16 residues. The germline V and J ends were trimmed by 3 bases and 1 base, with 12 bases remaining between them. Germline lookup yields CDR1 SEHNR and CDR2 FQNEAQ (reference sequence). The CDR3 sequence: CASSFKNPGNTGELFF. Here the CDR3 DNA reads TGTGCCAGCAGCTTCAAGAACCCAGGGAACACCGGGGAGCTGTTTTTT.

This chain joins TRBV9 and TRBJ2-1; tentative D call: TRBD1 (6 bases). The CDR3 sequence is 13 residues long. Germline V gives CDR1 SGDLS, CDR2 YYNGEE. Trimming took off 3 bases at V and 6 bases at J, with 10 bases between the two ends. CDR3 sequence reads: CASSADRSNEQFF. As DNA, the CDR3 is TGTGCCAGCAGCGCCGACAGGTCCAATGAGCAGTTCTTC.

The table lists this clonotype with a few counts. This rearrangement joins TRBV29-1 to TRBJ1-1; D remains ambiguous. Germline V gene data show CDR1 as SQVTM and CDR2 as ANQGSEA. The V end was cut by 5 bases, the J end by 6 bases, with 10 bases between. The CDR3 totals 11 residues. This chain's CDR3 is CSVSKYAEAFF. The CDR3 coding sequence is TGCAGCGTTTCCAAGTATGCTGAAGCTTTCTTT.

The chain combines TRBV29-1 with TRBJ1-1; the D is unclear. The germline V gene encodes CDR1 SQVTM and CDR2 ANQGSEA. The CDR3 loop spans 14 amino acids. Between the trimmed V and J ends, which lost 4 bases and 4 bases, there was a span of 16 bases. The CDR3 DNA follows: TGCAGCGTTGGGCTAATGAGGGCTGGCACTGAAGCTTTCTTT. As protein: CSVGLMRAGTEAFF.

By sample fraction, this clonotype is medium-sized. A much more abundant neighbour one base away suggests this may be a read error. The chain combines TRBV12-3 or TRBV12-4 with TRBJ2-5; D perhaps matches TRBD1 (6 bases). The CDR3 has 17 amino acids. V was clipped by 6 bases and J by 3 bases, with 23 bases between them. CDR3 residues: CASSLLGARDGKETQYF. The CDR3 region has the DNA TGTGCCAGCAGCCTACTGGGGGCCCGGGACGGCAAAGAGACCCAGTACTTC.

This clonotype was detected only a few times. The chain uses TRBV7-2 and TRBJ1-1; D may be TRBD1 (5 bases). Looked up from germline, CDR1 is SGHTA and CDR2 is FQGNSA. The CDR3 has 13 residues. V lost 1 base and J lost 7, with 10 bases in between. CDR3 amino acids: CASSLDRTVEAFF. The CDR3 DNA is TGTGCCAGCAGCTTAGACAGGACGGTTGAAGCTTTCTTT.

The CDR3 coding sequence is TGTGCCAGCAGTTACGCAGGAATTGATAGCAATCAGCCCCAGCATTTT. Its protein product is CASSYAGIDSNQPQHF. The chain recombines TRBV6-5 with TRBJ1-5; no definite D call. Germline V gene sequence: CDR1 MNHEY, CDR2 SVGAGI. This CDR3 is built from 16 residues. Trimming pared 2 bases from V and 0 bases from J, leaving 11 bases between.

The gene calls are TRBV7-2 and TRBJ2-5; no firm D call. The CDR3 contains 11 residues. Germline lookup yields CDR1 SGHTA and CDR2 FQGNSA. V was pared by 5 bases and J by 4 bases, with 5 bases between. This CDR3 is CASSTSETQYF. CDR3 coding DNA: TGTGCCAGCAGCACGTCAGAGACCCAGTACTTC.

This clonotype was seen a few times. The chain has TRBV29-1 and TRBJ1-2; D call uncertain. The V and J ends lost 4 bases and 4 bases respectively, with 4 bases between them. The CDR3 extends over 10 amino acids. Per germline, CDR1 SQVTM and CDR2 ANQGSEA. The CDR3 DNA follows: TGCAGCGTTGTTACCTATGGCTACACCTTC. This codes for CSVVTYGYTF.

The table lists this clonotype with a few counts. This chain uses TRBV19 with TRBJ1-2; the match to TRBD1 covers 9 bases. V lost 6 bases and J lost 0; bases outside the gene matches: 8. This CDR3 contains 16 residues. The V gene's germline CDR1 is LNHDA and CDR2 SQIVND (reference sequence). CDR3 loop: CASRFVGTGSNYGYTF. The CDR3 DNA sequence: TGTGCCAGTAGGTTTGTTGGGACAGGGTCTAACTATGGCTACACCTTC.

The chain employs TRBV29-1 and TRBJ1-2; TRBD1 aligns across 8 bases. The ends lost 5 bases at V and 4 bases at J; junction bases unmatched: 15. The CDR3 is 16 residues long. The germline V gene encodes CDR1 SQVTM and CDR2 ANQGSEA. The CDR3 region is CSVLFTTWDRSYGYTF. The CDR3 nucleotides are TGCAGCGTTCTATTTACGACTTGGGACAGGAGCTATGGCTACACCTTC.

This clonotype turned up a few times. At one boundary the junction diverges from the germline segment, which might be a read error. This rearrangement joins TRBV5-6 to TRBJ2-4; D is perhaps TRBD1 or TRBD2 (6 bases each). CDR1 and CDR2 from the germline V gene are SGHDT and YYEEEE. The CDR3 sequence is 13 residues long. The CDR3 loop is CASSLEIGTGADF. In DNA form, the CDR3 reads TGTGCCAGCAGCTTGGAAATTGGGACGGGGGCAGACTTC. Supplemented by reference TRBV5-6 and TRBJ2-4, the full variable domain reads DAGVTQSPTHLIKTRGQQVTLRCSPKSGHDTVSWYQQALGQGPQFIFQYYEEEERQRGNFPDRFSGHQFPNYSSELNVNALLLGDSALYLCASSLEIGTGADFGAGTRLSVL.